The source of this TCR beta chain is a study of blood T cell repertoires in COVID-19. Study context: Some COVID-19 samples were acute and others convalescent; all came from the United States, Italy and Spain. T cells, B-cell-depleted T cells, or PBMCs supplied cDNA or gDNA.

Authors' data handling: Amplification with reference gene primers provided the estimates of nucleated cell counts. The assay was immunoSEQ multiplex PCR, and TCRdb's table has in-frame clones only and misses some. V, J and clone size were drawn from that table, and D and trimming were deduced from the DNA. The sample gives 240,000 or so clones, 70% to 85% of which show up once; around 2% is in the top ten. In germline, CDR1 is SGHTS, CDR2 YDEGEE. Germline trimming cut 2 bases from V and 3 bases from J; bases unmatched to any gene: 3. The CDR3 is made up of 14 amino acids. The sample was peripheral blood. The chain employs TRBV5-8 and TRBJ2-7, with TRBD1 matching 9 bases. This TCR was sampled from a woman aged 80 or over with acute or convalescent COVID-19. The CDR3 bases are TGTGCCAGCAGCTTAGAGACAGGGGGCTACGAGCAGTACTTC. Amino acid sequence: CASSLETGGYEQYF.